This T cell receptor (beta chain) appears in the sequencing data of a study of T cell responses to AZD1222 COVID-19 vaccine. Second-dose timings of about 4 or about 12 weeks were pooled. Method: immunoSEQ multiplex PCR; TCRdb's copy keeps in-frame clones and lacks some. The sample comprises tens of thousands of clones, 83% of which are singletons, and approximately 1.3% rests with the top ten. About this clone: What it binds is not known.

Looked up from germline, CDR1 is SGHDT and CDR2 is YYEEEE. There are 18 residues in the CDR3. V shed 0 bases and J shed 8 bases, with 24 bases lying between them. Study results and limitations: There were mostly white British donors and more females than males, and clonal diversity was possibly underestimated. As reported, nearly half of all spike-specific TCRs target variant regions that are unmutated.

This specimen was peripheral blood, taken 28 days after the second AZD1222 dose. This chain links TRBV5-6 with TRBJ2-1, with D possibly being TRBD2 (5 bases). The sequence derives from an adult who received the AZD1222 COVID-19 vaccine. The CDR3 DNA reads as TGTGCCAGCAGCTTGGGTTTCGGACCTCCCTCAACCGGGGATGAGCAGTTCTTC. Encoded protein: CASSLGFGPPSTGDEQFF.